These 21 T cell receptor beta chains share one sample of origin, sequenced in a study of a mutant IDH1 vaccine in newly diagnosed glioma. No antigens are known for them. Time point of the sample: week 47, end of study. With topical imiquimod, each dose of the vaccine consisted of 300 ug of mutant IDH1 20-mer peptide. The data were produced by immunoSEQ multiplex PCR, yet TCRdb's version contains in-frame clones alone and is incomplete. The sample shows tens of thousands of clones, roughly two thirds of them seen only once. The source material was peripheral blood mononuclear cells (PBMCs), sampled from a glioma patient whose treatment included an IDH1 peptide vaccine. These receptors all come from a man between 35 and 55 years old with glioma. Some clones in this sample may be carry-over from other donors' samples.

This sequence joins TRBV6-4 and TRBJ1-1; D might be TRBD1 (5 bases). Looked up from germline, CDR1 is MRHNA and CDR2 is SNTAGT. Trimming took 2 bases from V and 11 from J, leaving 24 bases between them. The CDR3 is made up of 16 amino acids. The chain's CDR3 is CASSDPPGPRPYKAFF. In DNA form, the CDR3 reads TGTGCCAGCAGTGACCCACCGGGACCTCGACCCTATAAGGCTTTCTTT.

This clone was seen more than once but under ten times. This sequence joins TRBV5-1 and TRBJ1-1; D is possibly TRBD1 (6 bases). The CDR3 runs 16 residues. Germline CDR1 reads SGHRS; CDR2 reads YFSETQ. V lost 2 bases and J lost 3, with 17 bases in between. CDR3 residues: CASSFQGKISDTEAFF. The DNA of the CDR3 is TGCGCCAGCAGCTTCCAGGGGAAGATTTCAGACACTGAAGCTTTCTTT.

The chain recombines TRBV6-1 with TRBJ1-2; the D is unclear. With 3 bases removed from V and 0 bases from J, the gap between germline ends came to 5 bases. Germline assignment: CDR1 MNHNS and CDR2 SASEGT. CDR3 length equals 13 residues. The CDR3 bases are TGTGCCAGCAGTGAGGGCCCTAACTATGGCTACACCTTC. It encodes CASSEGPNYGYTF.

J is TRBJ2-3 and V is TRBV11-2; D not certain. This CDR3 region has 14 residues. Germline lookup yields CDR1 SGHAT and CDR2 FQNNGV. The V end was cut by 1 base, the J end by 6 bases, with 11 bases between. CDR3 nucleotides: TGTGCCAGCAGCTTAGGGACCCCACGCGATACGCAGTATTTT. This sequence encodes CASSLGTPRDTQYF.

The sample holds one count of this clone. The chain joins TRBV7-9 to TRBJ2-7; tentative D call: TRBD1 (5 bases). CDR1 and CDR2 from the germline V gene are SEHNR and FQNEAQ (reference sequence). The V end lost 1 base, the J end lost 0 bases, and 10 bases lay between the germline ends. The CDR3 has 15 residues. As DNA, the CDR3 is TGTGCCAGCAGCTTAGGACAGTTAAGCTCCTACGAGCAGTACTTC. It encodes CASSLGQLSSYEQYF. Complete variable domain (other parts from reference TRBV7-9 and TRBJ2-7): DTGVSQNPRHKITKRGQNVTFRCDPISEHNRLYWYRQTLGQGPEFLTYFQNEAQLEKSRLLSDRFSAERPKGSFSTLEIQRTEQGDSAMYLCASSLGQLSSYEQYFGPGTRLTVT.

The CDR3, as DNA: TGCGCCAGCAGCATCTCTAGCAATCAGCCCCAGCATTTT. It codes for CASSISSNQPQHF. The chain combines TRBV5-1 with TRBJ1-5; D gene ambiguous. With 4 bases removed from V and 0 bases from J, the gap between germline ends came to 5 bases. Germline V CDR1 and CDR2: SGHRS, YFSETQ. This CDR3 has 13 amino acids.

The J gene is TRBJ2-3, the V gene TRBV19, with D possibly matching TRBD1 (6 bases). CDR3 size: 14 residues. CDR1 and CDR2 from the germline V gene are LNHDA and SQIVND (reference sequence). V was clipped by 4 bases and J by 2 bases, with 10 bases between them. The CDR3 DNA reads as TGTGCCAGTAGTAACAGGGTACTCACAGATACGCAGTATTTT. This encodes CASSNRVLTDTQYF.

The chain links TRBV5-8 to TRBJ1-1, with 7 bases aligning to TRBD1. The CDR3 loop spans 14 amino acids. The V gene end was trimmed by 4 bases and the J gene end by 5 bases; junction bases not matched to a gene: 8. In germline, CDR1 is SGHTS, CDR2 YDEGEE. CDR3 nucleotide sequence: TGTGCCAGCAGCCATACAGGGGTAGGAACTGAAGCTTTCTTT. It encodes CASSHTGVGTEAFF.

V and J are TRBV29-1 and TRBJ1-5, with D tentatively TRBD1 (5 bases). Germline V gene lookup returns CDR1 SQVTM and CDR2 ANQGSEA. This CDR3 is 13 amino acids long. Trimming removed 4 bases from V and 7 bases from J, with 14 bases in between. The chain's CDR3 is CSVGGNIGQPQHF. In DNA, the CDR3 is TGCAGCGTTGGGGGCAATATTGGCCAGCCCCAGCATTTT.

This sequence joins TRBV9 and TRBJ2-3; tentative D call: TRBD2 (5 bases). V was pared by 1 base and J by 4 bases, with 16 bases between. The length of the CDR3 is 16 residues. Looked up from germline, CDR1 is SGDLS and CDR2 is YYNGEE. The CDR3 region has the DNA TGTGCCAGCAGCGTAATCGGATCGGGGAGCGCAGATACGCAGTATTTT. This translates into CASSVIGSGSADTQYF.

The genes are TRBV6-1 and TRBJ1-2; D is ambiguous. Germline-derived CDR1 and CDR2 are MNHNS and SASEGT. The CDR3 length is 11 residues. V shed 4 bases and J shed 4 bases, with 4 bases lying between them. CDR3 sequence reads: CASSVVYGYTF. The CDR3, as DNA: TGTGCCAGCAGTGTTGTCTATGGCTACACCTTC.

The chain's CDR3 is CASSFGGTYEQYF. The CDR3 DNA reads as TGTGCCAGCAGCTTCGGGGGGACCTACGAGCAGTACTTC. The chain recombines TRBV7-9 with TRBJ2-7; 7 bases map to TRBD2. Per germline, CDR1 SEHNR and CDR2 FQNEAQ (reference sequence). V lost 3 bases, J lost 2 bases, and 1 base stayed unmatched. The CDR3 is 13 residues long.

This clone has only a few counts. V is TRBV29-1 and J is TRBJ1-5, with 8 bases identical to TRBD1. This CDR3 contains 13 residues. Germline CDR1 SQVTM, CDR2 ANQGSEA. J gave up 7 bases and V 2 bases, and 4 bases lay outside the gene matches. CDR3 nucleotides: TGCAGCGTTGAATTCCGACAGGGGCAGCCCCAGCATTTT. It translates to CSVEFRQGQPQHF.

The genes are TRBV10-3 and TRBJ1-1; D remains ambiguous. The length of the CDR3 is 13 residues. The V gene's germline CDR1 is ENHRY and CDR2 SYGVKD. V was cut by 0 bases and J by 14 bases, with 16 bases left in between. The CDR3: CAISESTGVEIFF. In DNA form, the CDR3 reads TGTGCCATCAGTGAGTCAACGGGTGTCGAAATCTTCTTT.

The chain is built from TRBV6-5 and TRBJ2-3; D perhaps matches TRBD2 (6 bases). There are 16 residues in the CDR3. V lost 0 bases and J lost 2, with 12 bases in between. The germline gives CDR1 MNHEY, CDR2 SVGAGI. The CDR3 here is CASSYSAGQNTDTQYF. CDR3 sequence (DNA): TGTGCCAGCAGTTACTCGGCGGGGCAGAACACAGATACGCAGTATTTT.

The gene calls are TRBV5-1 and TRBJ2-3, with no clear D. The ends were cut back, 4 bases at V and 1 base at J, with 10 bases in the middle. The CDR3 has 14 residues. The germline gives CDR1 SGHRS, CDR2 YFSETQ. In DNA, the CDR3 is TGCGCCAGCAGCGCGGCGACGCGCACAGATACGCAGTATTTT. It specifies CASSAATRTDTQYF.

V and J are TRBV27 and TRBJ2-1; tentative D call: TRBD1 (6 bases). Trimming cost V 2 bases and J 0 bases, with 8 bases left between them. The V gene's germline CDR1 is MNHEY and CDR2 SMNVEV (reference sequence). This CDR3 contains 15 residues. The CDR3 DNA reads TGTGCCAGCAGTTTAGACAGGAGCTCCTACAATGAGCAGTTCTTC. Translated, it gives CASSLDRSSYNEQFF.

The chain has TRBV18 and TRBJ2-3; D call uncertain. Germline CDR1 is KGHSH and CDR2 is LQKENI. V lost 5 bases, J lost 3 bases, and 6 bases lay in between. The length of the CDR3 is 12 residues. CDR3: CASSVGTDTQYF. In DNA form, the CDR3 reads TGTGCCAGCTCAGTGGGGACAGATACGCAGTATTTT.

V and J are TRBV18 and TRBJ1-1, with D unresolved. V lost 3 bases to trimming and J lost 3 bases, with 2 bases between them. The CDR3 covers 11 residues. Germline V gene data show CDR1 as KGHSH and CDR2 as LQKENI. The CDR3: CASSPDTEAFF. CDR3 DNA sequence: TGTGCCAGCTCACCGGACACTGAAGCTTTCTTT.

The CDR3 DNA follows: TGTGCCAGCACCCGATACGACGGGGTAGGAGCTTTCTTT. Translation: CASTRYDGVGAFF. This chain joins TRBV11-2 and TRBJ1-1, with D unresolved. CDR3 length: 13 amino acids. Trimming pared 7 bases from V and 10 bases from J, leaving 19 bases between. Germline CDR1 and CDR2: SGHAT and FQNNGV.

The chain joins TRBV6-1 to TRBJ1-5; 9 bases align to TRBD1. This CDR3 spans 14 amino acids. CDR1 and CDR2 (germline): MNHNS, SASEGT. After removal of 5 bases from V and 5 bases from J, the junction contained 4 bases not matched to a gene. The CDR3 DNA reads as TGTGCCAGCAGTCCCGGGACAGGGTATCAGCCCCAGCATTTT. It encodes CASSPGTGYQPQHF.